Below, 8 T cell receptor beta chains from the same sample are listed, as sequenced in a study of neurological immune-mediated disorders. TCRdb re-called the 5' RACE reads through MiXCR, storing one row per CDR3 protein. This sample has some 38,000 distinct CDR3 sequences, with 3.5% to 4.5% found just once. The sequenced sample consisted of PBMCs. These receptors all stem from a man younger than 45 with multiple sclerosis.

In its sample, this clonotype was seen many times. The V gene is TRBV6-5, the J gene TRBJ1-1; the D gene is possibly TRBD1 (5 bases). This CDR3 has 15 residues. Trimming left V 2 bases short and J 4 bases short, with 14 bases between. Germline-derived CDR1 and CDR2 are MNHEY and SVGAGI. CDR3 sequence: CASSYRGVLATEAFF. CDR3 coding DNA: TGTGCCAGCAGTTACCGGGGGGTTTTAGCCACTGAAGCTTTCTTT.

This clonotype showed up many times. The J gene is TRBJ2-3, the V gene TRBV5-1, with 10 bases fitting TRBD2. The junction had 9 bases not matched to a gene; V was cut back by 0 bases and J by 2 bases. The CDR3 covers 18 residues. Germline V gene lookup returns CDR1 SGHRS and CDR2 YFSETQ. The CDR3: CASSLAWLAGDSTDTQYF. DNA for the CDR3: TGCGCCAGCAGCTTGGCCTGGCTAGCGGGGGATTCCACAGATACGCAGTATTTT.

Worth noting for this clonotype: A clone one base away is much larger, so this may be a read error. CDR3 coding DNA: TGTGCCAGCAGTTTCGACAGGGGGGAATATGGCCACACCTTC. It encodes CASSFDRGEYGHTF. J is TRBJ1-2 and V is TRBV6-5; 9 nucleotides align to TRBD1. Germline V lookup: CDR1 MNHEY, CDR2 SVGAGI. The CDR3 runs to 14 residues.

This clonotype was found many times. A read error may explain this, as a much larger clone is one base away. CDR3 protein: CSVFTGAGAKVLTF. CDR3 sequence (DNA): TGCAGCGTTTTCACAGGGGCTGGGGCCAAAGTCCTGACTTTC. The rearrangement joins TRBV29-1 to TRBJ2-6; 7 bases align to TRBD1. Per germline, CDR1 SQVTM and CDR2 ANQGSEA. This CDR3 has 14 residues.

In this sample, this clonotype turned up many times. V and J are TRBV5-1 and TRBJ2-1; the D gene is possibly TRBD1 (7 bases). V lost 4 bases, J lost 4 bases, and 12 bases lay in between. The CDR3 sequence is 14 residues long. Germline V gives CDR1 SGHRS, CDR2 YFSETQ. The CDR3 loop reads CASSGGTAYNEQFF. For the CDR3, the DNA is TGCGCCAGCAGCGGAGGGACAGCATACAATGAGCAGTTCTTC.

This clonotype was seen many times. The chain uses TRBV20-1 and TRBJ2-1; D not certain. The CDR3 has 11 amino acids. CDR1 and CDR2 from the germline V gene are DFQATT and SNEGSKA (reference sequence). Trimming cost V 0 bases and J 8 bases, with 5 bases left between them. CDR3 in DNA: TGCAGTGCTAGAGAGAGCGATGAGCAGTTCTTC. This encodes CSARESDEQFF.

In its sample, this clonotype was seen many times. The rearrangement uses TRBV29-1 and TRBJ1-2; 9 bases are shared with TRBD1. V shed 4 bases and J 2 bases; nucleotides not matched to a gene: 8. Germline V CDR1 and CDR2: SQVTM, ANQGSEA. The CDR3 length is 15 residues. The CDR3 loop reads CSVAKRQGDNYGYTF. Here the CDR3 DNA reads TGCAGCGTTGCCAAGAGACAGGGGGACAACTATGGCTACACCTTC. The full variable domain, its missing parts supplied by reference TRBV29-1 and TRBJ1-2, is SAVISQKPSRDICQRGTSLTIQCQVDSQVTMMFWYRQQPGQSLTLIATANQGSEATYESGFVIDKFPISRPNLTFSTLTVSNMSPEDSSIYLCSVAKRQGDNYGYTFGSGTRLTVV.

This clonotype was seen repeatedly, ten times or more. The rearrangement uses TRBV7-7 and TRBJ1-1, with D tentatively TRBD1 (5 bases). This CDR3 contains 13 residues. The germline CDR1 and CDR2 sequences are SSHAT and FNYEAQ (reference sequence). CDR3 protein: CASVPLGGTEAFF. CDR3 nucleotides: TGTGCTAGCGTTCCTCTGGGGGGCACTGAAGCTTTCTTT.